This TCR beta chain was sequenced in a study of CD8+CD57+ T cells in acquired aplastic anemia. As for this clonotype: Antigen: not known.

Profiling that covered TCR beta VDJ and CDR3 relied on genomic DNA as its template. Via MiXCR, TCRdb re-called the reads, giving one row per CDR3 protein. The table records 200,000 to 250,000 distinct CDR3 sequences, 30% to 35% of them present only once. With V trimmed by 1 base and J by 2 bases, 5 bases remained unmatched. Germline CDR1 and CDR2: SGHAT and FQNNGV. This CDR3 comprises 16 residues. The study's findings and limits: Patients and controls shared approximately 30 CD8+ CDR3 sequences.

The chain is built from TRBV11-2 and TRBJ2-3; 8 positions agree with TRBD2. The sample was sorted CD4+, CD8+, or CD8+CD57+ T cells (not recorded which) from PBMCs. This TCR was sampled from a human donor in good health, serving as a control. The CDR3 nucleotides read TGTGCCAGCAGCTTAGGTAGTAGCGGGGTCACAGATACGCAGTATTTT. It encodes CASSLGSSGVTDTQYF.